In this sample, the clone carrying this TCR beta chain turned up many times. What it recognizes is unknown. This record comes from a study of early T cells in non-severe SARS-CoV-2 infection. Study as a whole: Unpaired chains resulted from sequencing bulk RNA of unsorted whole blood. Study-wide points: Reliance on VDJdb matching favored anti-spike CD8 responses; private and CD4 specificities were missed.

Individual cDNA molecules received unique molecular identifiers during library preparation. TCRdb redid the calling of the 5' RACE reads with MiXCR, one entry per CDR3 protein. In the table there are about 110,000 distinct CDR3 sequences, over 10% of which are singletons. Trimming took 4 bases from V and 6 from J, leaving 13 bases between them. CDR1 is SQVTM and CDR2 is ANQGSEA in the germline V gene. This CDR3 is 12 amino acids long. The source material was whole blood. This TCR derives from an adult who was a healthcare worker with PCR-confirmed SARS-CoV-2 infection or an uninfected control (not recorded which). This chain connects TRBV29-1 to TRBJ2-7; D might be TRBD1 or TRBD2, each matching 5 bases. CDR3 bases: TGCAGCGTTGGCGGCCAGGGAGCCGAGCAGTACTTC. This sequence encodes CSVGGQGAEQYF.